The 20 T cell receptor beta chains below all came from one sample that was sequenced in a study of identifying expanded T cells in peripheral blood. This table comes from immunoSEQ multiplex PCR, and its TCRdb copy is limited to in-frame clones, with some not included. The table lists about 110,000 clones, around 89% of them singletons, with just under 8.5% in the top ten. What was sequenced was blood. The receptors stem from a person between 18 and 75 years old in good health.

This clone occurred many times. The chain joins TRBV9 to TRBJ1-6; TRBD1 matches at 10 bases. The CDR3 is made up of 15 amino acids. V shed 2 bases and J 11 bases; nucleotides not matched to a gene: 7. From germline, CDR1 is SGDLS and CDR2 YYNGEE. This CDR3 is CASSVGQGLHPPLHF. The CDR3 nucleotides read TGTGCCAGCAGCGTGGGACAGGGGCTACATCCACCCCTCCACTTT.

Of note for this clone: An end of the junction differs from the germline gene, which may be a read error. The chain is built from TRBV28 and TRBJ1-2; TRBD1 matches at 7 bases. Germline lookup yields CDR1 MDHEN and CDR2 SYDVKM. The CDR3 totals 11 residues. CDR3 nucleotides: TGCTTAGCCTCGGACAGGCGAGGCTACACCTTC. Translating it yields CLASDRRGYTF.

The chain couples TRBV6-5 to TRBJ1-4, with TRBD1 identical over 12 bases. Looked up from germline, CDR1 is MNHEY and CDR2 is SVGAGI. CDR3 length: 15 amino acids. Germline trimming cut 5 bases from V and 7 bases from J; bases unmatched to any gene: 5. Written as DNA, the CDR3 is TGTGCCAGCAGTGGGACAGGGGGCGGTGGTGAAAAACTGTTTTTT. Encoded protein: CASSGTGGGGEKLFF.

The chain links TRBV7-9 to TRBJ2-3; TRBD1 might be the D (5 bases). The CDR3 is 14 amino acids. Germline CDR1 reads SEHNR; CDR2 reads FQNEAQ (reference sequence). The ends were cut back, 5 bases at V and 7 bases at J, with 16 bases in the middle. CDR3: CASSLGLGQNTQYF. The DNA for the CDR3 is TGTGCCAGCAGCCTCGGATTGGGGCAAAATACGCAGTATTTT. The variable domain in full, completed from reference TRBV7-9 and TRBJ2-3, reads DTGVSQNPRHKITKRGQNVTFRCDPISEHNRLYWYRQTLGQGPEFLTYFQNEAQLEKSRLLSDRFSAERPKGSFSTLEIQRTEQGDSAMYLCASSLGLGQNTQYFGPGTRLTVL.

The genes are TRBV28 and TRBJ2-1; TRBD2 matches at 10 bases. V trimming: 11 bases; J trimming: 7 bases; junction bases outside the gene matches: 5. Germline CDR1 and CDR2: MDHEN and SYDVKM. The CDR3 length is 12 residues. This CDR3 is CAGGLAKNEQFF. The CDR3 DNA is TGTGCCGGGGGACTAGCGAAAAATGAGCAGTTCTTC. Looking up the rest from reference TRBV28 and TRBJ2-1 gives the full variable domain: DVKVTQSSRYLVKRTGEKVFLECVQDMDHENMFWYRQDPGLGLRLIYFSYDVKMKEKGDIPEGYSVSREKKERFSLILESASTNQTSMYLCAGGLAKNEQFFGPGTRLTVL.

The CDR3 region has the DNA TGTGCCAGCAGTTTAGAGAGGGGAAACACCATATATTTT. It specifies CASSLERGNTIYF. The chain couples TRBV27 to TRBJ1-3; unclear D gene. CDR3 length equals 13 residues. V lost 2 bases and J 4 bases, leaving 6 bases between the germline ends. CDR1 is MNHEY and CDR2 is SMNVEV in the germline V gene (reference sequence).

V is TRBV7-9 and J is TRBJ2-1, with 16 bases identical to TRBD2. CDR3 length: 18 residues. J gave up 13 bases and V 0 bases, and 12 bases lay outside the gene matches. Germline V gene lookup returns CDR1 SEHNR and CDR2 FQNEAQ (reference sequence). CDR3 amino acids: CASSLASAGTSGGAKQFF. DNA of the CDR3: TGTGCCAGCAGCTTAGCATCCGCCGGGACTAGCGGGGGGGCTAAACAGTTCTTC.

The CDR3 DNA is TGCAGCGTTGCGCGGTCAGGATGGACAGATACGCAGTATTTT. This sequence encodes CSVARSGWTDTQYF. The chain couples TRBV29-1 to TRBJ2-3; D is unresolved. The V and J ends lost 4 bases and 3 bases respectively, with 14 bases between them. Looked up from germline, CDR1 is SQVTM and CDR2 is ANQGSEA. There are 14 residues in the CDR3.

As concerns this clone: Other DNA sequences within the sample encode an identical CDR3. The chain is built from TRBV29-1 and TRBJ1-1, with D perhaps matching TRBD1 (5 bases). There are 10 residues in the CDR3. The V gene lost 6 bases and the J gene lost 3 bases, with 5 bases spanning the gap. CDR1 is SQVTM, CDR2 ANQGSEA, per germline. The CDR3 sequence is CSVGDTEAFF. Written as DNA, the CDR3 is TGCAGCGTGGGGGACACTGAAGCTTTCTTT.

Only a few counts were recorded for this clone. CDR3 bases: TGTGCCAGCAGCTCTGCCCCCGGAGAGCAGTACTTC. It encodes CASSSAPGEQYF. The chain has TRBV7-9 and TRBJ2-7; D call uncertain. Germline V lookup: CDR1 SEHNR, CDR2 FQNEAQ (reference sequence). V lost 4 bases, J lost 7 bases, and 11 bases lay in between. The CDR3 contains 12 residues.

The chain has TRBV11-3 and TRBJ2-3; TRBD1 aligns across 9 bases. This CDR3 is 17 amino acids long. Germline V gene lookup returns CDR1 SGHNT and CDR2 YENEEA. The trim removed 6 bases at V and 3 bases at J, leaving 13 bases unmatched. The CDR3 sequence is CASSLSPGQGGTDTQYF. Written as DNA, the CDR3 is TGTGCCAGCAGTCTAAGCCCGGGACAGGGAGGGACAGATACGCAGTATTTT.

CDR3 DNA: TGCAGCGTTGTTAGGTCCGGCGAGCAGTTCTTC. It encodes CSVVRSGEQFF. The rearrangement links TRBV29-1 to TRBJ2-1, with no clear D. The CDR3 length is 11 residues. Trimming shortened V by 4 bases and J by 10 bases, and 11 bases separated the two germline ends. Germline V gives CDR1 SQVTM, CDR2 ANQGSEA.

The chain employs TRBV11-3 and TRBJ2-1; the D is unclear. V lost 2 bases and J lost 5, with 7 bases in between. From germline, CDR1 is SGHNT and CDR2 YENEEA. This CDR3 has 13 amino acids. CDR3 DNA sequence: TGTGCCAGCAGCTTAACCGGAAACAATGAGCAGTTCTTC. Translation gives CASSLTGNNEQFF. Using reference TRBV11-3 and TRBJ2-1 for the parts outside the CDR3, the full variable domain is EAGVVQSPRYKIIEKKQPVAFWCNPISGHNTLYWYLQNLGQGPELLIRYENEEAVDDSQLPKDRFSAERLKGVDSTLKIQPAELGDSAVYLCASSLTGNNEQFFGPGTRLTVL.

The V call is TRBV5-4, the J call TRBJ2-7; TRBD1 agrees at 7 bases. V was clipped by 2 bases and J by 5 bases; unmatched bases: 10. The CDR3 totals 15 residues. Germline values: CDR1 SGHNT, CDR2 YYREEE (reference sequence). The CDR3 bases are TGTGCCAGCAGCTTAGGCTACACAGGGGCCAACGAGCAGTACTTC. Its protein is CASSLGYTGANEQYF.

CDR3 DNA: TGTGCCAGCAGCACCGATTGGCGGACAGATACGCAGTATTTT. This encodes CASSTDWRTDTQYF. This chain links TRBV5-6 with TRBJ2-3; D gene uncertain. CDR1 is SGHDT and CDR2 is YYEEEE in the germline V gene. V shed 4 bases and J shed 3 bases, with 12 bases lying between them. This CDR3 is built from 14 residues.

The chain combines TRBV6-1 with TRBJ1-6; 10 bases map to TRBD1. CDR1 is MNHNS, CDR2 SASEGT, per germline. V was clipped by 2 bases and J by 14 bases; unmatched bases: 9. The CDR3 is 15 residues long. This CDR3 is CASSESGTGDPTLHF. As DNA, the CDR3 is TGTGCCAGCAGTGAATCCGGGACAGGGGATCCAACCCTCCACTTT.

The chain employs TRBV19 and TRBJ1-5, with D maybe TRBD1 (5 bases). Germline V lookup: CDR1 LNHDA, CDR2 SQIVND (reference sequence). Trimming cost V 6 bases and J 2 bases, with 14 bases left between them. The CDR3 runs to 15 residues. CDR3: CASRGTGNGNQPQHF. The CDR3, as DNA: TGTGCCAGTAGAGGGACGGGGAATGGCAATCAGCCCCAGCATTTT.

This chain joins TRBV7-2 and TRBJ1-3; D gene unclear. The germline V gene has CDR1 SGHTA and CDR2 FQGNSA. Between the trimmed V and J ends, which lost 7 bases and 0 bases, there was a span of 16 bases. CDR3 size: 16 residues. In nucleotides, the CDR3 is TGTGCCAGCACCCCCCCGGGAACAAGCTCTGGAAACACCATATATTTT. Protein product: CASTPPGTSSGNTIYF.

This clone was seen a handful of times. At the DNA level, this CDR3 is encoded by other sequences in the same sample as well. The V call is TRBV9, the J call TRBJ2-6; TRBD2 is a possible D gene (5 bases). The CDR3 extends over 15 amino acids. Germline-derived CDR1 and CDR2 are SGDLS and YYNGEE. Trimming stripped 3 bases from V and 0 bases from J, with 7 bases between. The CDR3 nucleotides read TGTGCCAGCAGCGCGGGAAGCTCTGGGGCCAACGTCCTGACTTTC. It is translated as CASSAGSSGANVLTF.

CDR3 sequence (DNA): TGCGCCAGCAGCCAGGAAGTAGGGGGGGTCACCGGGGAGCTGTTTTTT. It codes for CASSQEVGGVTGELFF. The V call is TRBV4-3, the J call TRBJ2-2; weak D call: TRBD2 (7 bases). The CDR3 contains 16 residues. The germline V gene encodes CDR1 LGHNA and CDR2 YSLEER. The V end was cut by 3 bases, the J end by 4 bases, with 15 bases between.